The rows below give T cell receptor beta chains drawn from one sample of a study of T cell clonotyping in hematopoietic cell transplantation. Some clones are missing from TCRdb's copy, which holds only in-frame ones; the method was immunoSEQ multiplex PCR. The sample carries some 50,000 clones, roughly 85% recorded once. The sequences come from peripheral blood mononuclear cells, collected before stem cell transplant. These receptors were collected from a man aged 55 to 70 with myelodysplastic syndrome. Some clones in this sample may be carry-over from other donors' samples. The CDR3 runs from the conserved cysteine through the conserved F or W. D genes are given only for firm matches. Clone size is given for some rows only: seen once, a few or many times, or a class if the clone is expanded.

J,V,D,size,CDR3,DNA
TRBJ1-1,TRBV28,TRBD1,few,CASSLRDRGTNTEAFF,TGTGCCAGCAGTTTGAGGGACAGGGGTACGAACACTGAAGCTTTCTTT
TRBJ1-2,TRBV6-5,TRBD1,.,CASGRQGVGSRGYTF,TGTGCCAGCGGTCGACAGGGAGTTGGGTCTAGGGGCTACACCTTC
TRBJ2-3,TRBV7-8,.,.,CASSLLLGSDTQYF,TGTGCCAGCAGCTTACTCCTAGGCTCCGATACGCAGTATTTT
TRBJ1-4,TRBV15,.,few,CATSRVGTNEKLFF,TGTGCCACCAGCAGAGTTGGTACTAATGAAAAACTGTTTTTT
TRBJ2-7,TRBV11-2,.,.,CASSLEPVTPTAQYF,TGTGCCAGCAGCTTAGAACCGGTGACCCCGACCGCGCAGTACTTC
TRBJ2-1,TRBV5-6,.,.,CASSLVLAKYNEQFF,TGTGCCAGCAGCTTGGTCCTAGCGAAGTACAATGAGCAGTTCTTC
TRBJ2-7,TRBV7-6,TRBD2,.,CASSRGGVGTTYYEQYF,TGTGCCAGCAGCCGAGGAGGTGTGGGGACTACCTACTACGAGCAGTACTTC
TRBJ2-3,TRBV6-6,.,.,CASSKSPGADTQYF,TGTGCCAGCAGTAAGTCCCCGGGCGCAGATACGCAGTATTTT
TRBJ1-5,TRBV27,.,.,CASSLNPGSLGNQPQHF,TGTGCCAGCAGTTTAAATCCAGGGAGCTTGGGCAATCAGCCCCAGCATTTT
TRBJ2-5,TRBV15,.,.,CATSRDQGTQETQYF,TGTGCCACCAGCAGAGATCAGGGGACCCAAGAGACCCAGTACTTC
TRBJ2-3,TRBV18,.,once,CASSPGQGKTDTQYF,TGTGCCAGCTCACCAGGGCAGGGGAAAACAGATACGCAGTATTTT
TRBJ2-7,TRBV2,.,once,CASCLGLTYEQYF,TGTGCCAGCTGCTTGGGCCTTACCTACGAGCAGTACTTC
TRBJ2-6,TRBV19,.,.,CASSMDSGANVLTF,TGTGCCAGTAGTATGGATTCTGGGGCCAACGTCCTGACTTTC
TRBJ2-1,TRBV2,TRBD1,.,CASSDQDRAVNEQFF,TGTGCCAGCAGTGACCAGGACAGGGCAGTAAATGAGCAGTTCTTC
TRBJ2-3,TRBV5-6,TRBD2,.,CASSSGGATTDTQYF,TGTGCCAGCAGCAGCGGGGGGGCAACAACAGATACGCAGTATTTT
TRBJ2-1,TRBV6-5,TRBD2,once,CASNPAGAGYNEQFF,TGTGCCAGCAACCCAGCGGGGGCGGGTTACAATGAGCAGTTCTTC
TRBJ1-5,TRBV4-3,TRBD1,.,CASSQATGVQWTQHF,TGCGCCAGCAGCCAAGCCACAGGGGTTCAATGGACCCAGCATTTT
TRBJ2-5,TRBV4-2,.,.,CASSQDLGVGVSAATQYF,TGTGCCAGCAGCCAAGATTTGGGAGTCGGGGTAAGCGCGGCGACCCAGTACTTC
TRBJ1-6,TRBV7-9,.,.,CASSSPGIYNSPLHF,TGTGCCAGCAGCTCCCCGGGAATCTATAATTCACCCCTCCACTTT
TRBJ2-7,TRBV28,.,once,CATRAAYEQYF,TGTGCCACACGGGCCGCCTACGAGCAGTACTTC
TRBJ2-2,TRBV19,TRBD2,.,CASSTGLDFGELFF,TGTGCCAGTAGTACGGGACTAGATTTCGGGGAGCTGTTTTTT
TRBJ2-3,TRBV19,.,.,CASGTTDTQYF,TGTGCCAGCGGTACTACAGATACGCAGTATTTT
TRBJ2-2,TRBV6-1,TRBD1,.,CASSEGQGDGELFF,TGTGCCAGCAGTGAAGGCCAGGGGGACGGGGAGCTGTTTTTT
TRBJ1-1,TRBV6-5,.,.,CASSYGSGTTEAFF,TGTGCCAGCAGTTACGGGTCGGGGACCACTGAAGCTTTCTTT
TRBJ1-5,TRBV7-2,.,.,CASSLVRDTYQPQHF,TGTGCCAGCAGCTTAGTACGTGACACATATCAGCCCCAGCATTTT
TRBJ1-6,TRBV9,.,.,CASSVSGENSPLHF,TGTGCCAGCAGCGTATCAGGGGAAAATTCACCCCTCCACTTT
TRBJ1-2,TRBV6-4,.,.,CASSKDGYGYTF,TGTGCCAGCAGTAAGGACGGCTATGGCTACACCTTC
TRBJ2-5,TRBV27,TRBD1,.,CASSPDRGWETQYF,TGTGCCAGCAGTCCGGACAGGGGGTGGGAGACCCAGTACTTC
TRBJ2-7,TRBV30,TRBD1,.,CAWTPGTGALPSYEQYF,TGTGCCTGGACCCCCGGGACAGGCGCTTTGCCTTCCTACGAGCAGTACTTC
TRBJ2-1,TRBV27,TRBD2,.,CASCFGGTSGGNEQFF,TGTGCCAGCTGCTTCGGGGGGACTAGCGGGGGGAATGAGCAGTTCTTC
TRBJ1-1,TRBV5-6,TRBD1,.,CASSRGPLMGTEAFF,TGTGCCAGCAGCAGGGGGCCTTTAATGGGCACTGAAGCTTTCTTT